This T cell receptor beta chain emerged from a study of blood T cells in healthy people across ages. Notes on the study in general: It was not known whether donors were CMV positive (a possible confounder of expanded clonotype changes).

On this clonotype: The antigen is unknown.

Sample-barcoded 5' priming and a J-beta primer mix drove a second PCR of 7 to 11 cycles. TCRdb called the 5' RACE reads again in MiXCR, with one record for every CDR3 protein. In the table there are 1.8 million or so distinct CDR3 sequences, approximately 39% of which are singletons. Isolation of PBMCs gave at least 7 million cells per sample. J gave up 15 bases and V 7 bases, and 15 bases lay outside the gene matches. The CDR3 consists of 15 residues. Germline CDR1 is MNHEY and CDR2 is SVGAGI. This clonotype was sampled from a human donor in good health. The sample consisted of blood. The chain links TRBV6-5 to TRBJ2-1; 13 bases align to TRBD2. The CDR3 is CASTRTQTSGGSWFF. The CDR3 DNA reads as TGTGCCAGCACCCGAACCCAGACTAGCGGGGGGTCTTGGTTCTTC.